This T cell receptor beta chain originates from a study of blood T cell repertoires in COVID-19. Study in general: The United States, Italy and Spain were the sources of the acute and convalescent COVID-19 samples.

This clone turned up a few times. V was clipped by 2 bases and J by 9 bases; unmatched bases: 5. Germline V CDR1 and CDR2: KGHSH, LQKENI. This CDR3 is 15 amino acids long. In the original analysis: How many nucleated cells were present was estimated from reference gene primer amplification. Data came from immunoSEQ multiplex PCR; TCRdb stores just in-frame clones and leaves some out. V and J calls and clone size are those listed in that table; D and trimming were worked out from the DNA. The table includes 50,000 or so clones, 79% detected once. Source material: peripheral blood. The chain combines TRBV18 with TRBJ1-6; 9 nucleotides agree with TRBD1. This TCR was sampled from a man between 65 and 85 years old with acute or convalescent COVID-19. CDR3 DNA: TGTGCCAGCTCACCAGAACAGACAGGGGGTTCACCCCTCCACTTT. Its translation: CASSPEQTGGSPLHF.